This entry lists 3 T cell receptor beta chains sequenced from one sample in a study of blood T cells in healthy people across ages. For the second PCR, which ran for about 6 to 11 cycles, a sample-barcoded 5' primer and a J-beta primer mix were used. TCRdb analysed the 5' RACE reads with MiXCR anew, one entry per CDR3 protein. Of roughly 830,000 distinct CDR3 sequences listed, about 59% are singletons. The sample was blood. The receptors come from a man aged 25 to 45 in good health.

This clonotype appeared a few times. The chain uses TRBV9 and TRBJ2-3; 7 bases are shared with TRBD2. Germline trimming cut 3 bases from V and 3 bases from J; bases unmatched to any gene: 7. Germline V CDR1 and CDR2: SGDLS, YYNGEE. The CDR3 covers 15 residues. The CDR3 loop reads CASSGDGGGTDTQYF. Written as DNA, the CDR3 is TGTGCCAGCAGCGGGGACGGCGGGGGAACAGATACGCAGTATTTT.

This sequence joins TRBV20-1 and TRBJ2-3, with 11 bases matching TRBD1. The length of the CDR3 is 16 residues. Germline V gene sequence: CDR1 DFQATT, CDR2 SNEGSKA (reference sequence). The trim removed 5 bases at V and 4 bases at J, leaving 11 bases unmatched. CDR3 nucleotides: TGCAGTGCTGTAGGACAGGGGGCGGCCCCGGCAGATACGCAGTATTTT. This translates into CSAVGQGAAPADTQYF.

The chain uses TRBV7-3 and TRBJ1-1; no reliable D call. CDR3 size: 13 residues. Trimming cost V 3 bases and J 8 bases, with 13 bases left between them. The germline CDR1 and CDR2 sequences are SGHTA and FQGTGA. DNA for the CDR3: TGTGCCAGCAGCTTTAGTACGGGAGGGGAAGCTTTCTTT. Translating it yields CASSFSTGGEAFF.